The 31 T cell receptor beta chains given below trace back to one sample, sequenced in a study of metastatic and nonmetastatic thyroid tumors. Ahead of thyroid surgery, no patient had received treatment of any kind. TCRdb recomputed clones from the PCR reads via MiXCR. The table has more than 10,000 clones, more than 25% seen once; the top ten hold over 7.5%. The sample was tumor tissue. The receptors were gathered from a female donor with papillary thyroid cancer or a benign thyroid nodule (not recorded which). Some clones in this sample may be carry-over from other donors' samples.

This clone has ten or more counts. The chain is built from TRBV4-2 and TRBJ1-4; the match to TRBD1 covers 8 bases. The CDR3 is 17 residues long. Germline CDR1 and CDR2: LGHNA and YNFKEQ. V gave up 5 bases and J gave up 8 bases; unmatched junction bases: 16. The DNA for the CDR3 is TGTGCCAGCAGCACCGGGACAGGAATTTTTGATTTGGAAAAACTGTTTTTT. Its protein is CASSTGTGIFDLEKLFF.

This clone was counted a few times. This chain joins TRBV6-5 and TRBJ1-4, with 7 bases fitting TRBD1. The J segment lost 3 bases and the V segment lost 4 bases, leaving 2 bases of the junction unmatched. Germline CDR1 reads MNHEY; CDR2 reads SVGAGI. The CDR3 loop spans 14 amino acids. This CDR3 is CASSSTGANEKLFF. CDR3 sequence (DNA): TGTGCCAGCAGTTCCACAGGGGCTAATGAAAAACTGTTTTTT.

Here the CDR3 reads CASSLGAGGLYEQYF. In nucleotides, the CDR3 is TGTGCCAGCAGCTTAGGAGCGGGAGGCCTCTACGAGCAGTACTTC. V gene TRBV7-2 combines with J gene TRBJ2-7; TRBD2 matches 9 bases. The CDR3 is 15 residues long. V gave up 1 base and J gave up 3 bases; unmatched junction bases: 4. CDR1 is SGHTA, CDR2 FQGNSA, per germline.

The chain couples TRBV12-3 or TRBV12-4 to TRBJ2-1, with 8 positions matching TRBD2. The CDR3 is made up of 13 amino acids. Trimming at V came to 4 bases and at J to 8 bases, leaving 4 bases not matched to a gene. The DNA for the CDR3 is TGTGCCAGCAGTTCGGGAGGGCGGGATGAGCAGTTCTTC. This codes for CASSSGGRDEQFF.

The CDR3 is CASTLLTGAPRGELFF. Written as DNA, the CDR3 is TGTGCCAGCACCCTCCTAACAGGGGCTCCACGTGGGGAGCTGTTTTTT. The chain carries TRBV6-1 and TRBJ2-2, with 7 bases fitting TRBD1. Per germline, CDR1 MNHNS and CDR2 SASEGT. Trimming cost V 7 bases and J 8 bases; bases outside gene matches: 16. This CDR3 is built from 16 residues.

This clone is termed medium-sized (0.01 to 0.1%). CDR3 in DNA: TGCAGTGCCACCCCCGACCCGGGACAGGGAAAGACCCAGTACTTC. It encodes CSATPDPGQGKTQYF. V gene TRBV20-1 combines with J gene TRBJ2-5, with 9 bases aligning to TRBD1. Per germline, CDR1 DFQATT and CDR2 SNEGSKA (reference sequence). V was clipped by 6 bases and J by 6 bases; unmatched bases: 14. CDR3 length: 15 residues.

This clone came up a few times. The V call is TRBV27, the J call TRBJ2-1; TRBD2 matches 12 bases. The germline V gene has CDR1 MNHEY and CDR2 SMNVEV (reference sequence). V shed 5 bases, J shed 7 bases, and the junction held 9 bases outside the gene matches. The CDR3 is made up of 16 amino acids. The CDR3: CASSHRLAGAVNEQFF. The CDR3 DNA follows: TGTGCCAGCAGTCACCGACTAGCGGGAGCCGTAAATGAGCAGTTCTTC.

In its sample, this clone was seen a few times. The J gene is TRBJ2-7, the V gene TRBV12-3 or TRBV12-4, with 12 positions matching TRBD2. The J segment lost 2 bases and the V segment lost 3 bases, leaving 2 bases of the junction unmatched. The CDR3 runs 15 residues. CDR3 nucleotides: TGTGCCAGCAGTTTCACTAGCGGGGGGCCCTACGAGCAGTACTTC. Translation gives CASSFTSGGPYEQYF.

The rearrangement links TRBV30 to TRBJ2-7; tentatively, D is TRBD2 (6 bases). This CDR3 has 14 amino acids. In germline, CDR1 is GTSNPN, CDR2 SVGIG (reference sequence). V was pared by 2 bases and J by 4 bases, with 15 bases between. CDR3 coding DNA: TGTGCCTGGAGTCCCCGGGGGTTGGTATACGAGCAGTACTTC. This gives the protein CAWSPRGLVYEQYF.

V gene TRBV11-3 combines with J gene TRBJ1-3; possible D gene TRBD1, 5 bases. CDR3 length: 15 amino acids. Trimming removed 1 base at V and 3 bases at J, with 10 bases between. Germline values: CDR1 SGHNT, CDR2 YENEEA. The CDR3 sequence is CASSLAGGIGNTIYF. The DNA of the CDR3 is TGTGCCAGCAGCTTAGCCGGGGGGATTGGAAACACCATATATTTT. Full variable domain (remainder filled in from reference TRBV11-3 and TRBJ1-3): EAGVVQSPRYKIIEKKQPVAFWCNPISGHNTLYWYLQNLGQGPELLIRYENEEAVDDSQLPKDRFSAERLKGVDSTLKIQPAELGDSAVYLCASSLAGGIGNTIYFGEGSWLTVV.

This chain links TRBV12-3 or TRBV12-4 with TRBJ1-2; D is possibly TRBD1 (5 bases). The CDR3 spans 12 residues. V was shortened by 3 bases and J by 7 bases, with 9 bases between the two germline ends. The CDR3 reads CASSFLGAGYTF. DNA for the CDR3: TGTGCCAGCAGTTTTCTCGGGGCTGGCTACACCTTC.

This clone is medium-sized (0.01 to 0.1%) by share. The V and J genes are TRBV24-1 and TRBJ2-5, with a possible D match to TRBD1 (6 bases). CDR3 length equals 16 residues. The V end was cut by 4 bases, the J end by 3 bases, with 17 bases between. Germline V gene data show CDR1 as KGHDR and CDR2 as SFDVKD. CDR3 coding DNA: TGTGCCACCAGTGACCCCCCCGGGACAACAAAAGAGACCCAGTACTTC. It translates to CATSDPPGTTKETQYF.

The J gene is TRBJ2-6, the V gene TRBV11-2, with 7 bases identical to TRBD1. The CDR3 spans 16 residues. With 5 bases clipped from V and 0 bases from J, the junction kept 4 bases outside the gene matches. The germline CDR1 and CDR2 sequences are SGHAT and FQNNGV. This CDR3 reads CASSPTGFSGANVLTF. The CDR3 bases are TGTGCCAGCAGCCCGACAGGGTTCTCTGGGGCCAACGTCCTGACTTTC.

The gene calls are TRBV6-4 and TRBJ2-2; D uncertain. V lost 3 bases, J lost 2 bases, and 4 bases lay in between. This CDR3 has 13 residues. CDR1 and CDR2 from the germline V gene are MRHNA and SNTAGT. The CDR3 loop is CASSEDNTGELFF. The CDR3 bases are TGTGCCAGCAGTGAGGACAACACCGGGGAGCTGTTTTTT.

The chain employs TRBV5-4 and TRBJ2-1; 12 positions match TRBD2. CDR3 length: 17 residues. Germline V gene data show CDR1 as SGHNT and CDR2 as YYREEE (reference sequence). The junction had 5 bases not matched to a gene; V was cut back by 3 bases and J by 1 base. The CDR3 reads CASSYRLAGDSYNEQFF. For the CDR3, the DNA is TGTGCCAGCAGCTACCGACTAGCGGGAGATTCCTACAATGAGCAGTTCTTC.

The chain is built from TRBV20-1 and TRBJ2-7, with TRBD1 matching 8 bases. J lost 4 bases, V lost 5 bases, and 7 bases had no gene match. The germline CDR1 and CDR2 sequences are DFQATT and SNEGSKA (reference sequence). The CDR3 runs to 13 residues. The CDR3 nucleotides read TGCAGTGCTCGGAGGACAGGGACTTACGAGCAGTACTTC. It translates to CSARRTGTYEQYF.

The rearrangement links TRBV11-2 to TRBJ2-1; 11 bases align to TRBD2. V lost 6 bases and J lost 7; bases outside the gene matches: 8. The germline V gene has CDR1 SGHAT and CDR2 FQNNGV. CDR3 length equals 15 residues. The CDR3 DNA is TGTGCCAGCAGGGGAGGTGCTAGCGGGAGGAATGAGCAGTTCTTC. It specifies CASRGGASGRNEQFF.

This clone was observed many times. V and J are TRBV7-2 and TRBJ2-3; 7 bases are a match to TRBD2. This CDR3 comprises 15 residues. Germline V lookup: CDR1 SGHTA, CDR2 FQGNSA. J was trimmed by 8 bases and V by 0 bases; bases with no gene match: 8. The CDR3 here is CASSLAGGPRVTQYF. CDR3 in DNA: TGTGCCAGCAGCTTAGCGGGAGGGCCACGCGTTACGCAGTATTTT.

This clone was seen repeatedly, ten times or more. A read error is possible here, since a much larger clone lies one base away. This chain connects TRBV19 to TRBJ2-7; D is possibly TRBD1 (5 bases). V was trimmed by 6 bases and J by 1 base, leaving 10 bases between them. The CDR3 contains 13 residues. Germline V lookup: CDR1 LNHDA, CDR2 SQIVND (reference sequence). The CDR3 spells CASSDSPSYEQYF. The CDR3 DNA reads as TGTGCCAGTAGCGACAGTCCGTCCTACGAGCAGTACTTC.

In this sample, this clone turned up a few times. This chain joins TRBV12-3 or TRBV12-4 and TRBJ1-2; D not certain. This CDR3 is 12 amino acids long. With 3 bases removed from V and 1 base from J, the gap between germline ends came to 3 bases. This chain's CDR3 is CASSFLNYGYTF. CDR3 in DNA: TGTGCCAGCAGTTTCCTTAACTATGGCTACACCTTC.

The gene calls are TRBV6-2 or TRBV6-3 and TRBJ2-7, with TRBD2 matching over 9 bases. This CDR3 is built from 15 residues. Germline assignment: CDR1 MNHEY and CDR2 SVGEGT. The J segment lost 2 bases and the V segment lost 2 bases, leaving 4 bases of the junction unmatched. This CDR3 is CASSYNSGSTYEQYF. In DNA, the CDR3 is TGTGCCAGCAGTTACAATAGCGGGAGCACCTACGAGCAGTACTTC.

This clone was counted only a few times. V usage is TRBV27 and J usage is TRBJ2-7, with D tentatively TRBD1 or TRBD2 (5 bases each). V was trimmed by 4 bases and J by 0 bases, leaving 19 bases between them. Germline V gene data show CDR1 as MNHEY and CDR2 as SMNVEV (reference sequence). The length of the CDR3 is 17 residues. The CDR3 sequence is CASSSSGAPRNSYEQYF. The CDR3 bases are TGTGCCAGCAGTTCTTCCGGGGCCCCGAGGAACTCCTACGAGCAGTACTTC.

CDR3 in amino acids: CASSYGTSGYEQYF. Written as DNA, the CDR3 is TGTGCCAGCAGTTACGGGACTAGCGGTTACGAGCAGTACTTC. This chain joins TRBV27 and TRBJ2-7, with 11 bases fitting TRBD2. The CDR3 length is 14 residues. The germline V gene has CDR1 MNHEY and CDR2 SMNVEV (reference sequence). V lost 4 bases to trimming and J lost 4 bases; unmatched junction nucleotides: 3.

CDR3: CSAQSGTGILNYEQYF. For the CDR3, the DNA is TGCAGTGCTCAGTCCGGGACAGGCATCCTCAACTACGAGCAGTACTTC. The chain uses TRBV20-1 and TRBJ2-7, with 8 bases fitting TRBD1. CDR3 length equals 16 residues. With V trimmed by 5 bases and J by 3 bases, 15 bases remained unmatched. Per the germline V gene, CDR1 is DFQATT and CDR2 is SNEGSKA (reference sequence).

The CDR3 sequence: CASTRTSGSGTGELFF. DNA of the CDR3: TGTGCCAGCACCCGGACTAGCGGGAGTGGTACCGGGGAGCTGTTTTTT. The V call is TRBV2, the J call TRBJ2-2; 13 bases are shared with TRBD2. From germline, CDR1 is SNHLY and CDR2 FYNNEI. The J segment lost 5 bases and the V segment lost 7 bases, leaving 7 bases of the junction unmatched. CDR3 length: 16 amino acids.

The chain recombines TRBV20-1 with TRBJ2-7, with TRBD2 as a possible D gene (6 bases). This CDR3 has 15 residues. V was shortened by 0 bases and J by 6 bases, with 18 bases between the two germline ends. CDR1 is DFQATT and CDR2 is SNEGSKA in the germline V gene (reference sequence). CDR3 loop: CSARDGTPRGFEQYF. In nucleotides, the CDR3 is TGCAGTGCTAGAGACGGGACTCCTCGAGGGTTCGAGCAGTACTTC.

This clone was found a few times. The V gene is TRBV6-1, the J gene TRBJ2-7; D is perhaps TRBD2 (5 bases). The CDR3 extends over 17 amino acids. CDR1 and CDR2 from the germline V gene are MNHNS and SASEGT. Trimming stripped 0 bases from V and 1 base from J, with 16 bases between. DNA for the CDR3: TGTGCCAGCAGTGAAGCGCTGAGGGAATTCGGGTCCTACGAGCAGTACTTC. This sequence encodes CASSEALREFGSYEQYF.

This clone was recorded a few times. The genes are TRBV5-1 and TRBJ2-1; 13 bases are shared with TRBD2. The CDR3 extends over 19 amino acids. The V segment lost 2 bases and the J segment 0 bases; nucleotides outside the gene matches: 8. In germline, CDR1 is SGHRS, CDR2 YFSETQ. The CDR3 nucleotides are TGCGCCAGCAGCTTTTCCGGGACTAGCGGGGACCGCTCCTACAATGAGCAGTTCTTC. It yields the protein CASSFSGTSGDRSYNEQFF.

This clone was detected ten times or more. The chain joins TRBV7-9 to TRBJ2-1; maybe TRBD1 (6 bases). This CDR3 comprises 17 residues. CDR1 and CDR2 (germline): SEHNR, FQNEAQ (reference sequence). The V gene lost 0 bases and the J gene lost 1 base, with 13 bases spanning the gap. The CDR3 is CASSLARGGFSYNEQFF. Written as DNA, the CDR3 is TGTGCCAGCAGCTTAGCAAGAGGGGGTTTTTCCTACAATGAGCAGTTCTTC.

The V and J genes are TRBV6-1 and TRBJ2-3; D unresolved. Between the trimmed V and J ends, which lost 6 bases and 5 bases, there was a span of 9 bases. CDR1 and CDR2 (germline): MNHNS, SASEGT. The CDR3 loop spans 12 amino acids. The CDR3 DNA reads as TGTGCCAGCAGGATGTTCGGAGATACGCAGTATTTT. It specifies CASRMFGDTQYF.

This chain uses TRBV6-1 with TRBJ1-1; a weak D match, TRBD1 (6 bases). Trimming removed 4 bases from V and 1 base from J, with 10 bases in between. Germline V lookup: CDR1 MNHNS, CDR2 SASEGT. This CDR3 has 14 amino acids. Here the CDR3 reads CASSVRGWNTEAFF. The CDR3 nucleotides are TGTGCCAGCAGTGTCAGGGGATGGAACACTGAAGCTTTCTTT.